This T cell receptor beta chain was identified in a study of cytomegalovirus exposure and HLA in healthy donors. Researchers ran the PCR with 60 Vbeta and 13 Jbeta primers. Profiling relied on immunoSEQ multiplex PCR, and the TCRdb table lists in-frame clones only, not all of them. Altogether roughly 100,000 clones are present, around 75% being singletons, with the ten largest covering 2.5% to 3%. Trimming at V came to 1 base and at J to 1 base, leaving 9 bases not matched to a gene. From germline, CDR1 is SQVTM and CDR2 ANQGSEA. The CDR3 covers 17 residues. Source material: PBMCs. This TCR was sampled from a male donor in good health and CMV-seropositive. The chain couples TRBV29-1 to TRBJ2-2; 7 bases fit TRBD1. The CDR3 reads CSVEAIGGAVNTGELFF. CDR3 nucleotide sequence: TGCAGCGTTGAAGCAATAGGGGGCGCGGTGAACACCGGGGAGCTGTTTTTT.